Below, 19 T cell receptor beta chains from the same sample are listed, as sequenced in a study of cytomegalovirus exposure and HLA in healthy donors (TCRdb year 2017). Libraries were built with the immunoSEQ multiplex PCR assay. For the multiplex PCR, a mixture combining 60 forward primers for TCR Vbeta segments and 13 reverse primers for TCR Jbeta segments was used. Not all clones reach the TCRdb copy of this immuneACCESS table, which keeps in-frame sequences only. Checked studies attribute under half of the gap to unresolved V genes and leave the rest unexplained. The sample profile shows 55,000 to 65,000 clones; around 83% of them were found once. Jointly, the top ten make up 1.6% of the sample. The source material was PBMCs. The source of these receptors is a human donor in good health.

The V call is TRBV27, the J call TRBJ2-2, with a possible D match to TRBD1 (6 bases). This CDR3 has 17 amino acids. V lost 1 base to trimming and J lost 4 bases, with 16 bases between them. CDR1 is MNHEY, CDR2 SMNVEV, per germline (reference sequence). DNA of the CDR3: TGTGCCAGCAGTTTATACCCGGGACAAGGGGGCACCGGGGAGCTGTTTTTT. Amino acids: CASSLYPGQGGTGELFF.

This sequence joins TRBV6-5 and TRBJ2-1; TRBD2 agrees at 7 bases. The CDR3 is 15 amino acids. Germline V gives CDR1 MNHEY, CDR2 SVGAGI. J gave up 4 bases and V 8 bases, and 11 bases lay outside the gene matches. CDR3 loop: CASGLGTGGYNEQFF. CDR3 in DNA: TGTGCCAGCGGGCTCGGGACGGGGGGATACAATGAGCAGTTCTTC.

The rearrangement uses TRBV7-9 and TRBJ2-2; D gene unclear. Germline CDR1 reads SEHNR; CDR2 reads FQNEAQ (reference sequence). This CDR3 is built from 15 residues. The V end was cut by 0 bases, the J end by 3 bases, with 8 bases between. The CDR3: CASSLASADTGELFF. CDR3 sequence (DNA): TGTGCCAGCAGCTTAGCATCTGCGGACACCGGGGAGCTGTTTTTT.

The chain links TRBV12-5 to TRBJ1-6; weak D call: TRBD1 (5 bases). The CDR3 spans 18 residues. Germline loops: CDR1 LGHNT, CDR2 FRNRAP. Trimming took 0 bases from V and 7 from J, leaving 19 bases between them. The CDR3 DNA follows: TGTGCTAGTGGTTTGGTACTAGGAGGGGTCCGAGTGAATTCACCCCTCCACTTT. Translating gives CASGLVLGGVRVNSPLHF.

This CDR3 is CASGFFLAGKGTGELFF. The DNA for the CDR3 is TGTGCTAGTGGATTCTTTTTAGCGGGAAAGGGCACCGGGGAGCTGTTTTTT. The chain recombines TRBV12-5 with TRBJ2-2, with 8 positions matching TRBD2. Germline V CDR1 and CDR2: LGHNT, FRNRAP. V trimming: 6 bases; J trimming: 4 bases; junction bases outside the gene matches: 13. CDR3 length: 17 residues.

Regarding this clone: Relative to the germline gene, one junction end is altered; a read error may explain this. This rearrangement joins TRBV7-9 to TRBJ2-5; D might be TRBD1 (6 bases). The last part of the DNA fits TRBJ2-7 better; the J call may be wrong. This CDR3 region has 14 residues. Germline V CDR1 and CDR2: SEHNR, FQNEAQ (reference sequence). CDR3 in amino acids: CSSSLYREPGEQYF. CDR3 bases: TGTTCCAGCAGCTTATACAGGGAGCCAGGCGAGCAGTACTTC.

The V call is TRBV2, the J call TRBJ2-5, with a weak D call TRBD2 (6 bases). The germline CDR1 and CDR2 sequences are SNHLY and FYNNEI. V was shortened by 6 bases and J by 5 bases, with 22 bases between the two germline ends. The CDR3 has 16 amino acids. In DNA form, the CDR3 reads TGTGCCAGCAGATGGGAGCGGGCCGACTTCTCTGAGACCCAGTACTTC. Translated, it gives CASRWERADFSETQYF.

The CDR3 DNA follows: TGCGCCAGCAGCTTGGTTTCAGATAATAATGGCTACACCTTC. Encoded protein: CASSLVSDNNGYTF. The chain joins TRBV5-1 to TRBJ1-2, with unresolved D. Trimming took 0 bases from V and 6 from J, leaving 12 bases between them. The CDR3 is 14 residues long. The germline CDR1 and CDR2 sequences are SGHRS and YFSETQ.

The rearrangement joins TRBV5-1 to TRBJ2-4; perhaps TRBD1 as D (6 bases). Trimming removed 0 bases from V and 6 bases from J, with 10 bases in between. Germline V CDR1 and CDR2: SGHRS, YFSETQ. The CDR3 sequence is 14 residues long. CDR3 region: CASSLGQGRNIQYF. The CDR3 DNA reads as TGCGCCAGCAGCTTGGGGCAGGGGAGAAACATTCAGTACTTC.

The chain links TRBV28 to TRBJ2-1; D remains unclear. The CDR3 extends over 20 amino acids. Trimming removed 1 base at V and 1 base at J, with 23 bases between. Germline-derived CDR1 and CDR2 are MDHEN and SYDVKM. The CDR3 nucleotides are TGTGCCAGCAGTTTATATCCGGATAGGATGGCGGAATCTTCCTACAATGAGCAGTTCTTC. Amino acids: CASSLYPDRMAESSYNEQFF. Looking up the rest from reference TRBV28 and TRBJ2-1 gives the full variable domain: DVKVTQSSRYLVKRTGEKVFLECVQDMDHENMFWYRQDPGLGLRLIYFSYDVKMKEKGDIPEGYSVSREKKERFSLILESASTNQTSMYLCASSLYPDRMAESSYNEQFFGPGTRLTVL.

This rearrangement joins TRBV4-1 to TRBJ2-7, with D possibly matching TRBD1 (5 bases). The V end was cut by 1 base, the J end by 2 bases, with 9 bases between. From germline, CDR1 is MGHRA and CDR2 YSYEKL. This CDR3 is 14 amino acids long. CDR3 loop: CASSQVLRAYEQYF. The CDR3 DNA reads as TGCGCCAGCAGCCAAGTTCTCAGGGCCTACGAGCAGTACTTC.

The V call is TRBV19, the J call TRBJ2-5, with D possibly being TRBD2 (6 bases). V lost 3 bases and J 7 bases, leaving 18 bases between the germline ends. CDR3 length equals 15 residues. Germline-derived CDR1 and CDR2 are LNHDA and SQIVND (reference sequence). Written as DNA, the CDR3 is TGTGCCAGTAGTATGAAGGGACTCAGCAGAGGGACCCAGTACTTC. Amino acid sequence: CASSMKGLSRGTQYF.

DNA of the CDR3: TGTGCCAGCACGCAGCGGACGAACACCGGGGAGCTGTTTTTT. Protein sequence: CASTQRTNTGELFF. The chain employs TRBV6-1 and TRBJ2-2; D is perhaps TRBD2 (5 bases). Trimming left V 7 bases short and J 0 bases short, with 9 bases between. Per germline, CDR1 MNHNS and CDR2 SASEGT. The CDR3 consists of 14 residues.

The CDR3 spells CASSRSGGAYNEQFF. The CDR3 DNA reads as TGTGCCAGCAGCCGGAGCGGGGGCGCCTACAATGAGCAGTTCTTC. The rearrangement joins TRBV7-3 to TRBJ2-1; TRBD2 matches 8 bases. V shed 5 bases, J shed 2 bases, and the junction held 5 bases outside the gene matches. The CDR3 length is 15 residues. The germline V gene has CDR1 SGHTA and CDR2 FQGTGA.

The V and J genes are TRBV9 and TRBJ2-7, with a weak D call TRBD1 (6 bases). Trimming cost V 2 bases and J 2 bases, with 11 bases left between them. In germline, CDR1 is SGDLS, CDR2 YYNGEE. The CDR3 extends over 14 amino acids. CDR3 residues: CASSVQGLPYEQYF. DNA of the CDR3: TGTGCCAGCAGCGTTCAGGGGCTCCCCTACGAGCAGTACTTC.

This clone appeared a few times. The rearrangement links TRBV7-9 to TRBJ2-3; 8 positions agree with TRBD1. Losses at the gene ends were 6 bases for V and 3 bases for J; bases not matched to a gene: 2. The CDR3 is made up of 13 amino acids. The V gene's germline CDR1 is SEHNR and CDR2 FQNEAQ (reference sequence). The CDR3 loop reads CASRTGGTDTQYF. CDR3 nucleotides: TGTGCCAGCAGAACAGGGGGTACAGATACGCAGTATTTT. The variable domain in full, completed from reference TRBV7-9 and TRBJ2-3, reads DTGVSQNPRHKITKRGQNVTFRCDPISEHNRLYWYRQTLGQGPEFLTYFQNEAQLEKSRLLSDRFSAERPKGSFSTLEIQRTEQGDSAMYLCASRTGGTDTQYFGPGTRLTVL.

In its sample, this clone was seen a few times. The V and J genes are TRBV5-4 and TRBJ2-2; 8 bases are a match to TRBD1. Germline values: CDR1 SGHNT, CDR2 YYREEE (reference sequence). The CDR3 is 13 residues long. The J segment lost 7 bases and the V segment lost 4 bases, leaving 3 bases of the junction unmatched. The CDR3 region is CASSLDRGGELFF. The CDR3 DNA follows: TGTGCCAGCAGCCTAGACAGGGGCGGGGAGCTGTTTTTT.

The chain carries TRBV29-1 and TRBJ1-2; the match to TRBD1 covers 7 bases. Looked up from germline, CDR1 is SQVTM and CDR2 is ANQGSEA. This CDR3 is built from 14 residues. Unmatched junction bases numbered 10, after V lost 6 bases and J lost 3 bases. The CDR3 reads CSVPESDRDYGYTF. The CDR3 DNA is TGCAGCGTCCCGGAGAGCGACAGGGACTATGGCTACACCTTC.

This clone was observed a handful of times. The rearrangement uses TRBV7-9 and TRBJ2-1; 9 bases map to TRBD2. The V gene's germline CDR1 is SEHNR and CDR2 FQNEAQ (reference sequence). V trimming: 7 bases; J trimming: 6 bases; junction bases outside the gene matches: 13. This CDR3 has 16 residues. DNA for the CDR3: TGTGCCAGCATTTTTCCGGGTGGCGGGAGGGCCAATGAGCAGTTCTTC. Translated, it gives CASIFPGGGRANEQFF.